Included here is one T cell receptor delta chain sequence, with context. Its recognized antigen is unknown. Per-base qualities were not stored, and no clone one base away is much larger. These data come from a study of gamma-delta chains in newborns, infants, children (dated by TCRdb to about 2019). Turning to the overall study: According to the study title, microbial exposure causes polyclonal expansion of innate gammadelta T cells right after birth. The study investigated how microbial exposure shaped innate gammadelta T cell populations in human newborns immediately after birth.

The listed sequencing device is Illumina MiSeq. Public reads were reanalyzed in TCRdb with CATT, and rows carrying the same DNA were merged afterwards. The sample table lists roughly 9,900 delta-chain clones, approximately 9.1% of them with a count of one. Around 10% of the sample is held by the ten biggest clonotypes. CDR1 GEAIGNYY and CDR2 EKD were looked up in the germline V gene. The CDR3 runs 16 residues from the cysteine to the phenylalanine. Only CDR3 DNA is held: 48 bases, read in frame from base 1. V drops 4 bases and J drops 5 bases, leaving 22 bases in between. The TCR sequence derives from a child who was a newborn, infant or young child, either healthy, febrile or measles-vaccinated (not recorded which). Sequencing was performed on blood. In this chain, TRDV2 is recombined with TRDJ1; too little of a D gene remains to name it. The CDR3 amino acid sequence is: CACEQVSRTSPDKLIF. The DNA sequence is given as TGTGCCTGTGAACAAGTTTCGCGGACGTCGCCGGATAAACTCATCTTT.